This section outlines one TCR beta chain sequence together with its context. The data belong to a study of cytomegalovirus exposure and HLA in healthy donors. The wider study: In an early release, HLA-typed donors contributed 77 million or so unique TCR sequences.

Primers for the PCR totalled 60 Vbeta and 13 Jbeta. Measured with immunoSEQ multiplex PCR; TCRdb has only the in-frame clones, and not every one. Among approximately 97,000 clones listed, less than 90% were seen once. The donors gave bone marrow, and they were healthy. Donors sampled were nominally healthy, though unrecorded immune exposures were likely. The germline V and J ends were trimmed by 6 bases and 1 base, with 15 bases remaining between them. This CDR3 is 15 amino acids long. CDR1 is MNHEY, CDR2 SVGAGI, per germline. This clonotype was obtained from a man between 35 and 55 years old in good health and CMV-seronegative. The chain links TRBV6-5 to TRBJ2-5; TRBD2 might be the D (5 bases). The sequencing sample was made of PBMCs. The CDR3 spells CASSLSGYSQETQYF. As DNA, the CDR3 is TGTGCCAGCAGCCTCTCGGGGTACTCCCAAGAGACCCAGTACTTC.